These 32 T cell receptor beta chains share one sample of origin, sequenced in a study of T cells in women clearing cervical HPV infection. Assay used: immunoSEQ multiplex PCR; TCRdb lists only in-frame clones, some missing. Recorded for this sample: roughly 30,000 clones. The sequencing sample was made of blood buffy coat. Every receptor here comes from a woman between 18 and 69 years old with a cervical HPV16 infection that either progressed to CIN3+ or cleared (not recorded which).

Remarks on this clone: The sequence runs out 3 residues before the end of the CDR3; the remainder is reconstructed from the germline J gene. The V call is TRBV29-1, the J call TRBJ1-5, with a tentative D call TRBD1 (6 bases). V was shortened by 6 bases and J by 5 bases, with 17 bases between the two germline ends. The CDR3 sequence is 14 residues long. CDR1 is SQVTM and CDR2 is ANQGSEA in the germline V gene. CDR3 region: CSVQGQSIDQPQHF. The sequenced part of the CDR3 DNA is TGCAGCGTGCAGGGGCAGTCAATAGATCAGCCC.

As concerns this clone: The CDR3 end lies 3 residues beyond the end of the read and is filled in from the germline J gene. This chain links TRBV18 with TRBJ2-2; possible D gene TRBD1, 6 bases. Germline assignment: CDR1 KGHSH and CDR2 LQKENI. CDR3 length: 15 amino acids. The sequenced part of the CDR3 DNA is TGTGCCAGCTCACCACAGGACAGCTATAATTCACCG. Translating it yields CASSPQDSYNSP. The complete CDR3 protein is CASSPQDSYNSPLFF.

Comments on this clone: The read ends 3 residues shy of where the CDR3 ends; the end is completed using the germline J gene. The chain links TRBV20-1 to TRBJ2-3, with D possibly being TRBD2 (6 bases). Deletions cut 6 bases from V and 0 bases from J, with 13 bases between. CDR1 is DFQATT and CDR2 is SNEGSKA in the germline V gene (reference sequence). The CDR3 runs to 14 residues. The CDR3 here is CSASRGTSTDTQYF. The sequenced part of the CDR3 DNA is TGCAGTGCCTCGCGGGGAACTAGCACAGATACG.

Of note for this clone: The read gets to within 3 residues of the CDR3 end, and the germline J gene fills in the rest. The chain has TRBV19 and TRBJ1-1; 7 nucleotides match TRBD1. The CDR3 covers 12 residues. With 6 bases clipped from V and 7 bases from J, the junction kept 5 bases outside the gene matches. Germline V gives CDR1 LNHDA, CDR2 SQIVND (reference sequence). Incomplete CDR3 DNA: TGTGCCAGTAGAGAACGGGACAGTGAA. It specifies CASRERDSE. From start to end, the CDR3 is CASRERDSEAFF.

In regard to this clone: The read terminates 3 residues before the CDR3 end, so the remaining end is supplied by the germline J gene. V usage is TRBV11-3 and J usage is TRBJ2-1; TRBD2 aligns across 7 bases. The CDR3 has 15 residues. V lost 5 bases to trimming and J lost 4 bases; unmatched junction nucleotides: 8. Germline assignment: CDR1 SGHNT and CDR2 YENEEA. CDR3 sequence reads: CASSKERGSYNEQFF. The CDR3 bases that were read are TGTGCCAGCAGCAAGGAGCGGGGCTCGTACAATGAG.

Note on this clone: The sequenced fragment ends 3 residues before the CDR3 boundary, so the rest is inferred from the germline J gene. The gene calls are TRBV18 and TRBJ1-2; D is possibly TRBD1 (5 bases). This CDR3 contains 15 residues. Germline CDR1 is KGHSH and CDR2 is LQKENI. Partial CDR3 DNA: TGTGCCAGCTCCTCCGGGACTAGCGTGTGGAGTTGC. Translation: CASSSGTSVWSC. The entire CDR3 reads CASSSGTSVWSCYTF. The full variable domain, completed using reference TRBV18 and TRBJ1-2, is NAGVMQNPRHLVRRRGQEARLRCSPMKGHSHVYWYRQLPEEGLKFMVYLQKENIIDESGMPKERFSAEFPKEGPSILRIQQVVRGDSAAYFCASSSGTSVWSCYTFGSGTRLTVV.

Concerning this clone itself: The observed sequence ends 3 residues before the CDR3 terminus, with the missing tail filled in from the germline J gene. The V and J genes are TRBV19 and TRBJ1-4; D not certain. This CDR3 comprises 18 residues. V was clipped by 3 bases and J by 8 bases, with 25 bases between them. The germline gives CDR1 LNHDA, CDR2 SQIVND (reference sequence). The sequenced CDR3 bases are TGTGCCAGTAGTATCTGGGCTTTTGGTCCTGCTGGAGGCGAAAAA. Encoded protein: CASSIWAFGPAGGEK. The entire CDR3 is CASSIWAFGPAGGEKLFF.

In the case of this clone: The read gets to within 3 residues of the CDR3 end, and the germline J gene fills in the rest. The rearrangement uses TRBV5-1 and TRBJ2-3; 12 bases are shared with TRBD2. The CDR3 covers 15 residues. CDR1 is SGHRS and CDR2 is YFSETQ in the germline V gene. Here the CDR3 reads CASRTSGRVQETQYF. Incomplete CDR3 DNA: TGCGCCAGCAGGACTAGCGGGAGAGTCCAAGAGACG.

Worth noting for this clone: Coverage ceases 3 residues before the CDR3 finishes, and the germline J gene fills in the end. V is TRBV5-6 and J is TRBJ2-2; possible D gene TRBD2, 7 bases. The CDR3 spans 15 residues. V was trimmed by 4 bases and J by 6 bases, leaving 16 bases between them. CDR1 and CDR2 (germline): SGHDT, YYEEEE. CDR3 sequence reads: CASSPGAGVAGELFF. The covered CDR3 bases are TGTGCCAGCAGCCCGGGGGCGGGGGTAGCCGGGGAG.

Details on this clone: The CDR3 extends 3 residues past the end of the read, so its final part is completed from the germline J gene. This sequence joins TRBV20-1 and TRBJ2-1; D may be TRBD2 (6 bases). V lost 1 base and J lost 2, with 21 bases in between. Germline V lookup: CDR1 DFQATT, CDR2 SNEGSKA (reference sequence). The CDR3 is made up of 18 amino acids. The sequenced part of the CDR3 DNA is TGCAGTGCTAGAGGGTGGGGGGAGAACGGGGGAACCTACAATGAG. This translates into CSARGWGENGGTYNE. The whole CDR3 region reads CSARGWGENGGTYNEQFF.

Points on this clone: Read coverage stops 3 residues before the CDR3 terminus; the germline J gene supplies the remainder. This chain uses TRBV20-1 with TRBJ2-2; tentatively, D is TRBD1 (6 bases). The CDR3 length is 15 residues. Germline-derived CDR1 and CDR2 are DFQATT and SNEGSKA (reference sequence). Partial CDR3 DNA: TGCAGTGCTAGAGATCCGCAGGGGAATAATGAAAAG. Translating gives CSARDPQGNNEK. The full CDR3 reads CSARDPQGNNEKLFF.

Comment on this clone: The sequenced fragment ends 3 residues before the CDR3 boundary, so the rest is inferred from the germline J gene. The V gene is TRBV7-6, the J gene TRBJ1-2; the D gene is possibly TRBD1 (5 bases). V lost 5 bases, J lost 6 bases, and 16 bases lay in between. Germline values: CDR1 SGHVS, CDR2 FNYEAQ. The CDR3 consists of 14 residues. This CDR3 is CASSLFGGSDGYTF. CDR3 DNA (partial): TGTGCCAGCAGCCTATTCGGGGGGAGTGATGGC. The full variable domain, with the rest looked up from reference TRBV7-6 and TRBJ1-2, is GAGVSQSPRYKVTKRGQDVALRCDPISGHVSLYWYRQALGQGPEFLTYFNYEAQQDKSGLPNDRFSAERPEGSISTLTIQRTEQRDSAMYRCASSLFGGSDGYTFGSGTRLTVV.

For this clone: The sequenced fragment ends 3 residues before the CDR3 boundary, so the rest is inferred from the germline J gene. V gene TRBV7-7 combines with J gene TRBJ2-2; D not resolved. V was trimmed by 10 bases and J by 1 base, leaving 7 bases between them. Germline CDR1 SSHAT, CDR2 FNYEAQ (reference sequence). CDR3 length: 12 residues. The CDR3 sequence: CAIRQNTGELFF. The sequenced CDR3 bases are TGTGCCATTCGACAGAACACCGGGGAG.

Comments on this clone: The read is 3 residues too short to cover the CDR3 end, so that end is filled in from the germline J gene. Other DNA sequences within the sample encode an identical CDR3. The chain carries TRBV19 and TRBJ1-3; maybe TRBD1 (6 bases). The CDR3 length is 16 residues. Looked up from germline, CDR1 is LNHDA and CDR2 is SQIVND (reference sequence). V lost 4 bases and J 2 bases, leaving 15 bases between the germline ends. The CDR3: CASSSPGRQAGNTIYF. The CDR3 DNA, read in part, is TGTGCCAGTAGTAGTCCAGGGAGACAGGCTGGAAACACC.

Remarks on this clone: Coverage ceases 3 residues before the CDR3 finishes, and the germline J gene fills in the end. The chain couples TRBV7-6 to TRBJ1-5, with a possible D match to TRBD1 (5 bases). This CDR3 has 15 amino acids. Looked up from germline, CDR1 is SGHVS and CDR2 is FNYEAQ. Trimming removed 5 bases at V and 5 bases at J, with 16 bases between. The CDR3 region is CASSPGQSYHQPQHF. Partial CDR3 DNA: TGTGCCAGCAGCCCAGGGCAGTCATATCATCAGCCC.

The sequenced CDR3 bases are TGTGCCAGCAGCCAAGCCTACTTGACAGGGCTAAACAACTATGGT. The encoded protein is CASSQAYLTGLNNYG. The complete CDR3 protein is CASSQAYLTGLNNYGQYF. The chain uses TRBV14 and TRBJ2-4; 7 nucleotides align to TRBD1. The read finishes 3 residues shy of the CDR3 end, and the germline J gene is used to complete it. The germline V gene has CDR1 SGHDN and CDR2 FVKESK. This CDR3 has 18 amino acids.

With respect to this clone: From the germline J gene comes the end of the CDR3, since the read stops 3 residues before it. The rearrangement uses TRBV7-2 and TRBJ2-1; TRBD1 agrees at 7 bases. The V and J ends lost 5 bases and 6 bases, in that order; junction bases with no gene match: 10. Germline V gives CDR1 SGHTA, CDR2 FQGNSA. The CDR3 has 15 residues. CDR3 region: CASSVQGGMSNEQFF. The sequenced part of the CDR3 DNA is TGTGCCAGCAGCGTCCAAGGGGGCATGAGCAATGAG.

On this clone: The sequence runs out 3 residues before the end of the CDR3; the remainder is reconstructed from the germline J gene. The chain is built from TRBV20-1 and TRBJ2-7, with D unclear. Per the germline V gene, CDR1 is DFQATT and CDR2 is SNEGSKA (reference sequence). This CDR3 comprises 12 residues. Between the trimmed V and J ends, which lost 4 bases and 0 bases, there was a span of 7 bases. CDR3: CSATGYSYEQYF. The sequenced part of the CDR3 DNA is TGCAGTGCTACAGGATACTCCTACGAG.

As concerns this clone: The sequenced fragment ends 3 residues before the CDR3 boundary, so the rest is inferred from the germline J gene. The rearrangement joins TRBV5-1 to TRBJ2-3; D is possibly TRBD1 (5 bases). Germline lookup yields CDR1 SGHRS and CDR2 YFSETQ. The CDR3 extends over 14 amino acids. V was trimmed by 1 base and J by 3 bases, leaving 9 bases between them. Incomplete CDR3 DNA: TGCGCCAGCAGCTTGTCCCAGGGTACAGATACG. This gives the protein CASSLSQGTDT. The entire CDR3 sequence reads CASSLSQGTDTQYF. The variable domain in full, completed from reference TRBV5-1 and TRBJ2-3, reads KAGVTQTPRYLIKTRGQQVTLSCSPISGHRSVSWYQQTPGQGLQFLFEYFSETQRNKGNFPGRFSGRQFSNSRSEMNVSTLELGDSALYLCASSLSQGTDTQYFGPGTRLTVL.

About this clone: The read ends 3 residues shy of where the CDR3 ends; the end is completed using the germline J gene. The chain uses TRBV7-2 and TRBJ2-3; 7 nucleotides align to TRBD2. CDR1 SGHTA and CDR2 FQGNSA come from the germline V gene. CDR3 size: 15 residues. The junction had 11 bases not matched to a gene; V was cut back by 6 bases and J by 5 bases. The CDR3 sequence is CASSSWGGWGDTQYF. The sequenced part of the CDR3 DNA is TGTGCCAGCAGTTCCTGGGGGGGGTGGGGAGATACG. Together with reference TRBV7-2 and TRBJ2-3, the CDR3 gives the full variable domain: GAGVSQSPSNKVTEKGKDVELRCDPISGHTALYWYRQSLGQGLEFLIYFQGNSAPDKSGLPSDRFSAERTGGSVSTLTIQRTQQEDSAVYLCASSSWGGWGDTQYFGPGTRLTVL.

A remark on this clone: The read finishes 3 residues shy of the CDR3 end, and the germline J gene is used to complete it. The genes are TRBV5-1 and TRBJ1-5, with D unclear. Germline assignment: CDR1 SGHRS and CDR2 YFSETQ. This CDR3 contains 15 residues. Trimming took off 2 bases at V and 0 bases at J, with 9 bases between the two ends. This chain's CDR3 is CASSFTGDSNQPQHF. CDR3 bases read: TGCGCCAGCAGCTTTACCGGGGATAGCAATCAGCCC.

As for this clone: The CDR3 end falls 3 residues outside the read, so it is completed with the germline J gene. This rearrangement joins TRBV18 to TRBJ2-3, with a weak D call TRBD2 (7 bases). Germline V CDR1 and CDR2: KGHSH, LQKENI. The CDR3 is made up of 14 amino acids. CDR3 region: CASSRGGSNQPQYF. The covered CDR3 bases are TGTGCCAGCTCAAGGGGGGGGAGCAATCAGCCG.

About this clone: The read ends 3 residues shy of where the CDR3 ends; the end is completed using the germline J gene. This chain joins TRBV18 and TRBJ1-5, with D tentatively TRBD1 (6 bases). The V and J ends lost 3 bases and 7 bases respectively, with 13 bases between them. In germline, CDR1 is KGHSH, CDR2 LQKENI. The CDR3 is 14 residues long. The CDR3 sequence is CASSPQGRGQPQHF. CDR3 DNA, as far as it was read: TGTGCCAGCTCACCTCAGGGAAGGGGGCAGCCC.

A remark on this clone: The CDR3 end is not reached by the read, which stops 3 residues before it; the germline J gene fills it in. The V and J genes are TRBV11-3 and TRBJ2-1, with unresolved D. The germline V and J ends were trimmed by 6 bases and 8 bases, with 14 bases remaining between them. Per germline, CDR1 SGHNT and CDR2 YENEEA. The CDR3 has 13 residues. The covered CDR3 bases are TGTGCCAGCAGTCCCCCCGTCACTTATGAG. Translation: CASSPPVTYE. The entire CDR3 is CASSPPVTYEQFF.

CDR3 DNA (partial): TGTGCCAGCAGCCAGGAGGGGTTGACGTCTAGTGATACG. Translated, it gives CASSQEGLTSSDT. The whole CDR3 protein reads CASSQEGLTSSDTQYF. V gene TRBV4-2 combines with J gene TRBJ2-3; D is perhaps TRBD2 (6 bases). The CDR3 end falls 3 residues outside the read, so it is completed with the germline J gene. CDR1 LGHNA and CDR2 YNFKEQ come from the germline V gene. The CDR3 totals 16 residues. Trimming pared 3 bases from V and 6 bases from J, leaving 19 bases between.

Notes on this clone: The read is 3 residues too short to cover the CDR3 end, so that end is filled in from the germline J gene. V and J are TRBV7-9 and TRBJ1-5, with 8 bases fitting TRBD1. The CDR3 is 15 amino acids. Germline CDR1 is SEHNR and CDR2 is FQNEAQ (reference sequence). V lost 1 base to trimming and J lost 7 bases; unmatched junction nucleotides: 6. CDR3 sequence: CASSLGGTGGQPQHF. Partial CDR3 DNA: TGTGCCAGCAGCTTAGGCGGCACAGGGGGGCAGCCC.

This clone counts as medium-sized by frequency. Incomplete CDR3 DNA: TGTGCCAGCGGTTTATATAGCGGGGAG. The encoded protein is CASGLYSGE. The entire CDR3 reads CASGLYSGELFF. The chain has TRBV7-3 and TRBJ2-2; D ambiguous. The read halts 3 residues ahead of the CDR3 end, with the missing end drawn from the germline J gene. Germline-derived CDR1 and CDR2 are SGHTA and FQGTGA. This CDR3 is 12 amino acids long. V gave up 8 bases and J gave up 7 bases, with 11 bases separating them.

As to this clone: The junction differs from germline at one of its ends, possibly a read error. The CDR3 extends 3 residues past the end of the read, so its final part is completed from the germline J gene. Other DNA sequences from this sample encode an identical CDR3 as well. The V gene is TRBV18, the J gene TRBJ1-3; TRBD1 agrees at 8 bases. Germline loops: CDR1 KGHSH, CDR2 LQKENI. This CDR3 is 17 amino acids long. The CDR3 here is CASSPKDRQGSGNTIYF. The sequenced CDR3 bases are TGTGCCAGCTCACCAAAGGACAGACAGGGGTCTGGAAACACA.

Worth noting for this clone: The observed sequence ends 3 residues before the CDR3 terminus, with the missing tail filled in from the germline J gene. V usage is TRBV10-3 and J usage is TRBJ2-3, with 8 positions matching TRBD2. The CDR3 covers 13 residues. Germline values: CDR1 ENHRY, CDR2 SYGVKD. V trimming: 10 bases; J trimming: 8 bases; junction bases outside the gene matches: 11. The CDR3 spells CATYTGTRGTQYF. The CDR3 DNA, read in part, is TGTGCCACTTATACCGGGACTAGGGGTACG.

On this clone: The missing CDR3 end, 3 residues past where the read stops, is filled in from the germline J gene. The V gene is TRBV19, the J gene TRBJ2-1; D call uncertain. The CDR3 has 14 amino acids. V lost 4 bases and J 0 bases, leaving 7 bases between the germline ends. The germline V gene has CDR1 LNHDA and CDR2 SQIVND (reference sequence). CDR3 amino acids: CASSTQSSYNEQFF. The DNA read from the CDR3 is TGTGCCAGTAGTACGCAGAGCTCCTACAATGAG.

On this clone itself: The read halts 3 residues ahead of the CDR3 end, with the missing end drawn from the germline J gene. The chain combines TRBV5-1 with TRBJ2-7; D possibly corresponds to TRBD1 (6 bases). Per the germline V gene, CDR1 is SGHRS and CDR2 is YFSETQ. CDR3 length: 16 residues. With 0 bases removed from V and 3 bases from J, the gap between germline ends came to 16 bases. The CDR3 bases that were read are TGCGCCAGCAGCTTGGGTCCTGGACAGAACTACTACGAG. Translating it yields CASSLGPGQNYYE. The CDR3 reads in full as CASSLGPGQNYYEQYF.

The sequenced CDR3 bases are TGCAGTGCTCGGACTAGCGGGGGGGGTCAGAAGACG. Translation: CSARTSGGGQKT. In full, the CDR3 reads CSARTSGGGQKTQYF. The chain recombines TRBV20-1 with TRBJ2-3, with TRBD2 matching over 15 bases. The DNA ends 3 residues before the CDR3 does, and the rest of the CDR3 is filled in from the germline J gene. CDR1 DFQATT and CDR2 SNEGSKA come from the germline V gene (reference sequence). The CDR3 consists of 15 residues.